Following are 22 T cell receptor beta chains from one sample sequenced in a study of blood T cell repertoires in COVID-19. The repertoire was sequenced with immunoSEQ multiplex PCR; TCRdb's copy has only in-frame clones and lacks some. The repertoire holds roughly 86,000 clones, with about 85% as singletons. Sequenced input: peripheral blood. The source of these receptors is a middle-aged man with acute or convalescent COVID-19.

The chain has TRBV5-1 and TRBJ2-7; a weak D match, TRBD2 (5 bases). The length of the CDR3 is 15 residues. CDR1 is SGHRS and CDR2 is YFSETQ in the germline V gene. Trimming pared 1 base from V and 3 bases from J, leaving 14 bases between. The CDR3 protein is CASSLRSLDYYEQYF. The CDR3 bases are TGCGCCAGCAGCTTGCGGTCACTAGATTACTACGAGCAGTACTTC.

This chain connects TRBV4-2 to TRBJ2-3, with 9 bases fitting TRBD1. Germline assignment: CDR1 LGHNA and CDR2 YNFKEQ. V was pared by 4 bases and J by 6 bases, with 8 bases of the junction left unmatched. The CDR3 extends over 15 amino acids. CDR3 amino acids: CASSLGTGLGDTQYF. Here the CDR3 DNA reads TGTGCCAGCAGCCTCGGGACAGGGCTAGGGGATACGCAGTATTTT.

The chain has TRBV3-1 (or the pseudogene TRBV3-2) and TRBJ2-5, with 7 bases lining up with TRBD1. V trimming: 3 bases; J trimming: 5 bases; junction bases outside the gene matches: 9. The CDR3 spans 15 residues. Germline-derived CDR1 and CDR2 are LGHDT and YNNKEL (reference sequence). The CDR3 spells CASSQITGARETQYF. In DNA form, the CDR3 reads TGTGCCAGCAGCCAGATAACAGGGGCGCGGGAGACCCAGTACTTC.

The J gene is TRBJ2-1, the V gene TRBV4-3, with 12 bases identical to TRBD1. The CDR3 spans 14 residues. The germline CDR1 and CDR2 sequences are LGHNA and YSLEER. V lost 5 bases, J lost 9 bases, and 5 bases stayed unmatched. This CDR3 is CASSYAGQGAEQFF. The CDR3 coding sequence is TGCGCCAGCAGCTACGCGGGACAGGGGGCTGAGCAGTTCTTC.

V gene TRBV29-1 combines with J gene TRBJ2-1, with 7 positions matching TRBD2. The trim removed 7 bases at V and 2 bases at J, leaving 2 bases unmatched. The V gene's germline CDR1 is SQVTM and CDR2 ANQGSEA. The length of the CDR3 is 12 residues. This CDR3 reads CSGSGTYNEQFF. The CDR3 DNA follows: TGCAGCGGAAGCGGGACCTACAATGAGCAGTTCTTC.

The chain is built from TRBV7-3 and TRBJ2-5; D is unclear. The germline V and J ends were trimmed by 2 bases and 1 base, with 8 bases remaining between them. This CDR3 has 14 amino acids. CDR1 and CDR2 from the germline V gene are SGHTA and FQGTGA. The CDR3 loop is CASSLGRSQETQYF. CDR3 nucleotides: TGTGCCAGCAGCTTAGGCCGGAGCCAAGAGACCCAGTACTTC.

In regard to this clone: The same CDR3 also results from other DNA sequences found in this sample. The chain employs TRBV11-2 and TRBJ2-7, with D unclear. CDR1 and CDR2 from the germline V gene are SGHAT and FQNNGV. This CDR3 contains 12 residues. V lost 6 bases and J 0 bases, leaving 6 bases between the germline ends. CDR3 sequence reads: CASSLPSYEQYF. CDR3 nucleotides: TGTGCCAGCAGTCTTCCCTCCTACGAGCAGTACTTC.

The DNA of the CDR3 is TGTGCCAGCTCACCCCAGTTACAGGGCATGAACACTGAAGCTTTCTTT. Translation gives CASSPQLQGMNTEAFF. The chain is built from TRBV18 and TRBJ1-1, with D perhaps matching TRBD1 (6 bases). There are 16 residues in the CDR3. Germline V CDR1 and CDR2: KGHSH, LQKENI. The germline V and J ends were trimmed by 3 bases and 0 bases, with 14 bases remaining between them.

The V gene is TRBV28, the J gene TRBJ2-6; 10 bases are shared with TRBD1. This CDR3 has 19 amino acids. Germline CDR1 and CDR2: MDHEN and SYDVKM. Germline trimming cut 4 bases from V and 3 bases from J; bases unmatched to any gene: 12. The CDR3 DNA is TGTGCCAGCAGTTCCGGGACAGGGGTCGTCCACAGTGGGGCCAACGTCCTGACTTTC. Protein product: CASSSGTGVVHSGANVLTF.

The V gene is TRBV6-5, the J gene TRBJ1-4; D gene ambiguous. The germline V and J ends were trimmed by 4 bases and 5 bases, with 14 bases remaining between them. CDR3 size: 15 residues. Looked up from germline, CDR1 is MNHEY and CDR2 is SVGAGI. The CDR3 is CASSSPREGNEKLFF. The CDR3 DNA sequence: TGTGCCAGCAGTTCTCCTCGGGAGGGAAATGAAAAACTGTTTTTT.

This chain uses TRBV27 with TRBJ2-7; 11 bases are shared with TRBD1. J lost 3 bases, V lost 3 bases, and 10 bases had no gene match. The CDR3 has 17 amino acids. Germline CDR1 reads MNHEY; CDR2 reads SMNVEV (reference sequence). CDR3 in DNA: TGTGCCAGCAGTTTTCGCCAAACCGGGACAGGGGGCTACGAGCAGTACTTC. It is translated as CASSFRQTGTGGYEQYF.

V usage is TRBV19 and J usage is TRBJ1-2; a possible D gene is TRBD1 (5 bases). The V gene's germline CDR1 is LNHDA and CDR2 SQIVND (reference sequence). Between the trimmed V and J ends, which lost 4 bases and 6 bases, there was a span of 9 bases. CDR3 size: 12 residues. The CDR3 DNA sequence: TGTGCCAGTAGTACAGGGCGGCATGGCTACACCTTC. Protein sequence: CASSTGRHGYTF.

V usage is TRBV4-2 and J usage is TRBJ2-5; 10 positions agree with TRBD2. Germline V gene sequence: CDR1 LGHNA, CDR2 YNFKEQ. The junction had 9 bases not matched to a gene; V was cut back by 0 bases and J by 5 bases. CDR3 length equals 17 residues. DNA of the CDR3: TGTGCCAGCAGCCAAGAAGGCGGAGCGGGAGGGGGGGAGACCCAGTACTTC. Protein product: CASSQEGGAGGGETQYF.

The rearrangement links TRBV7-2 to TRBJ2-2; D is perhaps TRBD2 (6 bases). Germline CDR1 is SGHTA and CDR2 is FQGNSA. The germline V and J ends were trimmed by 4 bases and 5 bases, with 17 bases remaining between them. CDR3 length: 16 residues. CDR3 residues: CASSSPRGGGTGELFF. The CDR3 DNA is TGTGCCAGCAGCTCGCCCCGGGGCGGAGGGACCGGGGAGCTGTTTTTT.

CDR3 amino acids: CASSEYGTANSPLHF. CDR3 coding DNA: TGTGCCAGCAGTGAGTACGGGACAGCAAATTCACCCCTCCACTTT. This sequence joins TRBV6-1 and TRBJ1-6, with TRBD1 matching 7 bases. Trimming took 3 bases from V and 7 from J; bases not matched to a gene: 6. This CDR3 is built from 15 residues. Germline CDR1 is MNHNS and CDR2 is SASEGT.

This chain connects TRBV28 to TRBJ2-1; 10 positions match TRBD1. The CDR3 consists of 14 residues. V was pared by 4 bases and J by 8 bases, with 5 bases of the junction left unmatched. CDR1 and CDR2 (germline): MDHEN, SYDVKM. The CDR3 region has the DNA TGTGCCAGCAGTTCGGGACAGGGGACAGATGAGCAGTTCTTC. Protein: CASSSGQGTDEQFF.

This CDR3 is CASSEQGDGYTF. CDR3 nucleotides: TGCGCCAGCAGTGAACAGGGGGATGGCTACACCTTC. The chain combines TRBV10-2 with TRBJ1-2; TRBD1 agrees at 8 bases. The germline gives CDR1 WSHSY, CDR2 SAAADI. Trimming took 3 bases from V and 6 from J; bases not matched to a gene: 0. The CDR3 runs 12 residues.

This clone has only a few counts. The CDR3 DNA is TGTGCCACCAGTGATTCGCAGGGGGCGTATGGCTACACCTTC. Amino acids: CATSDSQGAYGYTF. The chain couples TRBV24-1 to TRBJ1-2; 8 positions match TRBD1. Trimming cost V 2 bases and J 5 bases; bases outside gene matches: 3. There are 14 residues in the CDR3. The germline gives CDR1 KGHDR, CDR2 SFDVKD.

The gene calls are TRBV28 and TRBJ2-2; TRBD2 aligns across 15 bases. CDR1 is MDHEN and CDR2 is SYDVKM in the germline V gene. CDR3 size: 19 residues. With V trimmed by 2 bases and J by 0 bases, 4 bases remained unmatched. CDR3 region: CASSLPGLAGGTNTGELFF. CDR3 coding DNA: TGTGCCAGCAGTTTACCCGGACTAGCGGGAGGGACGAACACCGGGGAGCTGTTTTTT.

The chain links TRBV4-1 to TRBJ2-5, with TRBD2 matching 14 bases. Germline V lookup: CDR1 MGHRA, CDR2 YSYEKL. Trimming took 3 bases from V and 4 from J; bases not matched to a gene: 13. CDR3 length: 19 amino acids. The CDR3 sequence is CASSHRRGLAGDWGETQYF. The CDR3 bases are TGCGCCAGCAGCCACCGAAGGGGACTAGCGGGAGACTGGGGAGAGACCCAGTACTTC.

V usage is TRBV5-6 and J usage is TRBJ2-3, with unresolved D. This CDR3 comprises 14 residues. Per germline, CDR1 SGHDT and CDR2 YYEEEE. Trimming removed 4 bases from V and 4 bases from J, with 13 bases in between. The CDR3 coding sequence is TGTGCCAGCAGCCGTGGGCCGGCCGCAGATACGCAGTATTTT. Translation gives CASSRGPAADTQYF.

V usage is TRBV3-1 (or the pseudogene TRBV3-2) and J usage is TRBJ2-3; 9 nucleotides match TRBD2. V shed 2 bases, J shed 1 base, and the junction held 7 bases outside the gene matches. Germline-derived CDR1 and CDR2 are LGHDT and YNNKEL (reference sequence). The CDR3 extends over 17 amino acids. CDR3 DNA: TGTGCCAGCAGCCAACAGTGGGCGGGAGGGGGCACAGATACGCAGTATTTT. It codes for CASSQQWAGGGTDTQYF.